A selection of T cell receptor beta chains follows, all from one sample in a study of cytomegalovirus exposure and HLA in healthy donors. TCRdb's table, derived via immunoSEQ multiplex PCR, lists solely in-frame clones and lacks some. The data show over 90,000 clones, 64% seen once. The sequenced sample consisted of PBMCs. Receptors were obtained from a man between 60 and 75 years old in good health and CMV-seronegative. CDR3s include the opening cysteine and the closing phenylalanine or tryptophan. Each record gives: V gene, clone size, D gene, J gene, CDR3 DNA, CDR3 protein. A D gene is named only where the DNA matches it firmly. Some rows have no size entry. The others give once, few or many, or a class for an expanded clone.

TRBV6-1	.	.	TRBJ2-1	TGTGCCAGCAGTGAACATGGGGGACTTGGGGATGAGCAGTTCTTC	CASSEHGGLGDEQFF
TRBV2	.	.	TRBJ2-7	TGTGCCAGCTGCTTCACCGGGACCTACGAGCAGTACTTC	CASCFTGTYEQYF
TRBV9	.	.	TRBJ1-2	TGTGCCAGCAGCGTAGAGGTGGATGGGCTCCGTGGCTACACCTTC	CASSVEVDGLRGYTF
TRBV7-9	few	.	TRBJ1-1	TGTGCCAGCTCGACAGTTATGAACACTGAAGCTTTCTTT	CASSTVMNTEAFF
TRBV7-6	.	.	TRBJ1-1	TGTGCCAGCATGTCGGTCCCGGGGGACACTGAAGCTTTCTTT	CASMSVPGDTEAFF
TRBV6-5	.	TRBD1	TRBJ2-7	TGTGCCAGCAGTTACCTGGACAGGGAAAACGAGCAGTACTTC	CASSYLDRENEQYF
TRBV7-9	.	.	TRBJ1-4	TGTGCCAGCAGCCAAAATGAAAAACTGTTTTTT	CASSQNEKLFF
TRBV28	.	TRBD2	TRBJ2-7	TGTGCCAGCAGTTTAGTCGGGGGGGAGGCCTACGAGCAGTACTTC	CASSLVGGEAYEQYF
TRBV19	.	TRBD1	TRBJ2-1	TGTGCCAGTAGTATGTCCCCCACAGGGGCAAACAATGAGCAGTTCTTC	CASSMSPTGANNEQFF
TRBV7-9	few	.	TRBJ2-3	TGTGCCAGCAGCTTAATCCCCCACCCCGGCAGGGCGGATACGCAGTATTTT	CASSLIPHPGRADTQYF